This TCR beta chain originates from a study of blood T cell repertoires in COVID-19. Study background: Researchers got acute and convalescent COVID-19 samples from the United States, Italy and Spain. T cells, B-cell-depleted T cells, or PBMCs supplied cDNA or gDNA.

The data were produced by immunoSEQ multiplex PCR, yet TCRdb's version contains in-frame clones alone and is incomplete. The sample records 150,000 to 200,000 clones, just under 95% being singletons. From germline, CDR1 is LGHDT and CDR2 YNNKEL (reference sequence). Trimming took 3 bases from V and 7 from J, leaving 9 bases between them. The CDR3 is made up of 12 amino acids. The V and J genes are TRBV3-1 (or the pseudogene TRBV3-2) and TRBJ1-1; D gene unclear. The sample comprised peripheral blood. The source is a woman aged 50 to 60 with acute or convalescent COVID-19. CDR3 sequence: CASSHGEGEAFF. As DNA, the CDR3 is TGTGCCAGCAGCCATGGGGAGGGTGAAGCTTTCTTT.